A single sample is the source of the 6 T cell receptor beta chains below, sequenced in a study of OX40 agonist ivuxolimab in advanced cancers. Clones were read by immunoSEQ multiplex PCR, and TCRdb kept only the in-frame ones, dropping some. The profile covers approximately 66,000 clones, with 85% appearing a single time and under 0.9% taken by the ten largest. The material was CD4+ or CD8+ T cells sorted from blood, obtained in a trial of the OX40 agonist ivuxolimab. These receptors were taken from an adult with an advanced solid tumor such as melanoma, head and neck, liver or kidney cancer.

V is TRBV11-1 and J is TRBJ2-7, with D uncertain. Trimming took off 4 bases at V and 5 bases at J, with 12 bases between the two ends. The CDR3 has 13 amino acids. The germline gives CDR1 SGHAT, CDR2 FQDESV (reference sequence). The chain's CDR3 is CASSSHTANEQYF. CDR3 nucleotide sequence: TGTGCCAGCAGCTCACACACGGCCAACGAGCAGTACTTC.

V usage is TRBV5-1 and J usage is TRBJ2-5; possibly TRBD2 for D (7 bases). Germline CDR1 is SGHRS and CDR2 is YFSETQ. The CDR3 is 15 residues long. Trimming removed 4 bases at V and 5 bases at J, with 18 bases between. CDR3 protein: CASSGGRAGSETQYF. DNA for the CDR3: TGCGCCAGCAGCGGGGGGCGAGCGGGGAGTGAGACCCAGTACTTC.

The V call is TRBV28, the J call TRBJ1-1; 9 bases fit TRBD1. Per the germline V gene, CDR1 is MDHEN and CDR2 is SYDVKM. The CDR3 has 17 residues. V was pared by 10 bases and J by 1 base, with 16 bases of the junction left unmatched. In DNA, the CDR3 is TGTGCCACGAAGGGACAGGGTGGGGGGAGAGGGAACACTGAAGCTTTCTTT. It yields the protein CATKGQGGGRGNTEAFF.

The chain is built from TRBV5-1 and TRBJ1-2, with 10 positions matching TRBD1. Germline V lookup: CDR1 SGHRS, CDR2 YFSETQ. The CDR3 contains 15 residues. V lost 4 bases and J lost 3; bases outside the gene matches: 6. CDR3 residues: CASSTGGQGHYGYTF. The CDR3 region has the DNA TGCGCCAGCAGCACTGGGGGACAGGGGCACTATGGCTACACCTTC.

This clone has just a few counts. CDR3 DNA sequence: TGTGCCAGCAGTCCCGGAGGCCAGAACACTGAAGCTTTCTTT. This encodes CASSPGGQNTEAFF. This chain links TRBV28 with TRBJ1-1; no firm D call. V was clipped by 5 bases and J by 1 base, with 11 bases between them. CDR1 MDHEN and CDR2 SYDVKM come from the germline V gene. The CDR3 covers 14 residues. The full variable domain, completed using reference TRBV28 and TRBJ1-1, is DVKVTQSSRYLVKRTGEKVFLECVQDMDHENMFWYRQDPGLGLRLIYFSYDVKMKEKGDIPEGYSVSREKKERFSLILESASTNQTSMYLCASSPGGQNTEAFFGQGTRLTVV.

In DNA form, the CDR3 reads TGTGCCACCAGCGGAGTAGGGGGAAAGGGTACGCAGTATTTT. It codes for CATSGVGGKGTQYF. The chain recombines TRBV15 with TRBJ2-3; D is perhaps TRBD1 (6 bases). V was cut by 5 bases and J by 8 bases, with 17 bases left in between. The CDR3 has 14 amino acids. Germline V gene data show CDR1 as LNHNV and CDR2 as YYDKDF (reference sequence).